This TCR beta chain was captured by sequencing in a study of blood T cell repertoires in COVID-19. For the study at large: Sites across the United States, Italy and Spain contributed samples from acute and convalescent COVID-19. The analysed material was cDNA or gDNA that came from T cells, B-cell-depleted T cells, or PBMCs.

J lost 4 bases, V lost 9 bases, and 10 bases had no gene match. The germline gives CDR1 MNHEY, CDR2 SVGAGI. The CDR3 sequence is 15 residues long. This clone was detected a few times. Methods used by the authors: Reference gene primer amplification gave estimated nucleated cell counts. Libraries were prepared by immunoSEQ multiplex PCR; TCRdb keeps only in-frame clonotypes and omits some of them. Clone size and V and J calls were adopted from that table, with D and trimming inferred from the DNA. The sample yields over 90,000 clones, roughly 90% seen once. This chain connects TRBV6-5 to TRBJ2-7, with TRBD2 matching over 12 bases. Sequencing was done on a sample of peripheral blood. This sequence was found in a woman older than 75 in a cohort sampled during active COVID-19. The CDR3 region has the DNA TGTGCCAGTAAAGAACAGACTAGCGGGAGTTACGAGCAGTACTTC. Protein: CASKEQTSGSYEQYF.